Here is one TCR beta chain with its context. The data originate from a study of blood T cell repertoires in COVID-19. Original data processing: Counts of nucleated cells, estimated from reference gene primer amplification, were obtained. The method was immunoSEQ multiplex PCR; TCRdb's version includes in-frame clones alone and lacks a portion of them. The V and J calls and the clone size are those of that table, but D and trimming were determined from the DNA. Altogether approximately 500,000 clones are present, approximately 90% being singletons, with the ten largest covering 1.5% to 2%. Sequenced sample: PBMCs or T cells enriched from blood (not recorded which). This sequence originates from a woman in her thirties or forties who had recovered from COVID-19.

CDR3 protein: CASSLTPTGDGYTF. Written as DNA, the CDR3 is TGCGCCAGCAGCTTGACCCCGACAGGGGACGGCTACACCTTC. The chain recombines TRBV5-1 with TRBJ1-2; 8 bases align to TRBD1. Germline V lookup: CDR1 SGHRS, CDR2 YFSETQ. The CDR3 is 14 amino acids. The V and J ends lost 1 base and 8 bases, in that order; junction bases with no gene match: 7.